The sequence of this T cell receptor beta chain was determined in a study of T cells of healthy individuals. This clonotype was counted a few times. In TCRdb, the 5' RACE reads were re-called with MiXCR into one record per CDR3 protein. The sample holds some 100,000 distinct CDR3 sequences, around 17% seen once. Trimming took off 3 bases at V and 0 bases at J, with 9 bases between the two ends. In germline, CDR1 is SGHRS, CDR2 YFSETQ. The CDR3 is 15 residues long. V is TRBV5-1 and J is TRBJ1-4, with D unresolved. The source of this sequence is a human donor in good health. As DNA, the CDR3 is TGCGCCAGCAGCTGGTCCAGGACAACTAATGAAAAACTGTTTTTT. Amino acid sequence: CASSWSRTTNEKLFF.